The TCR beta chain described here comes from a study of T cell repertoires in cytomegalovirus infection. Via MiXCR, TCRdb re-called the reads, giving one row per CDR3 protein. The data show some 920,000 distinct CDR3 sequences, around 30% seen once. This clonotype was recorded a few times. What it binds is unknown. The CDR3 loop spans 15 amino acids. The V end was cut by 4 bases, the J end by 3 bases, with 13 bases between. The germline gives CDR1 MRHNA, CDR2 SNTAGT. The chain carries TRBV6-4 and TRBJ2-1; no definite D call. This receptor was obtained from a human donor in good health (CMV status not recorded). Some clones in this sample may be carry-over from other donors' samples. The sample in question was cultured CD8+ T cells from PBMCs, obtained from culture after CMV antigen stimulation. The CDR3 loop reads CASSVVADNYNEQFF. In nucleotides, the CDR3 is TGTGCCAGCAGTGTGGTTGCAGATAACTACAATGAGCAGTTCTTC.